This T cell receptor (beta chain) was identified during a study of blood T cell repertoires in COVID-19. Only in-frame clones appear in the TCRdb table, and some are missing; sequencing was by immunoSEQ multiplex PCR. Of 130,000 to 150,000 clones in the sample, more than 80% were seen once. V was pared by 1 base and J by 6 bases, with 17 bases between. Germline V gene lookup returns CDR1 SGHTS and CDR2 YDEGEE. The CDR3 has 16 residues. V gene TRBV5-8 combines with J gene TRBJ1-5; D call uncertain. Sequences were obtained from peripheral blood. The receptor comes from a human donor with acute or convalescent COVID-19. The donor label of this sample is uncertain. Here the CDR3 DNA reads TGTGCCAGCAGCTTGAGGGAAAGGCTAGCAAGTCAGCCCCAGCATTTT. It yields the protein CASSLRERLASQPQHF.